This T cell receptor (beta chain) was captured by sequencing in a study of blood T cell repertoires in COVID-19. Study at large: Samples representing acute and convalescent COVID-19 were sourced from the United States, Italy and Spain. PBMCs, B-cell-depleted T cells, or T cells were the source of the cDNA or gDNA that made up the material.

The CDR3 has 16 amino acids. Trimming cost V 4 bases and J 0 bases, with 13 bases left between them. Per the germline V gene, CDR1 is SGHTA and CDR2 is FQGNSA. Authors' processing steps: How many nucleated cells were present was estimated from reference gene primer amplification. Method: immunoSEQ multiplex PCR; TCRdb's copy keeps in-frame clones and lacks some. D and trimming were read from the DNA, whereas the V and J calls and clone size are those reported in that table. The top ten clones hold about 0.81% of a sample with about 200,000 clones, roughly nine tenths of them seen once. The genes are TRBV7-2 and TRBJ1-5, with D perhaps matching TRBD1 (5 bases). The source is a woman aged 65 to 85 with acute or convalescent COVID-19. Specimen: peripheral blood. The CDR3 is CASSSLGGNSNQPQHF. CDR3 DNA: TGTGCCAGCAGCTCCCTTGGGGGGAATAGCAATCAGCCCCAGCATTTT.